The source of this T cell receptor beta chain is a study of T cell changes during pregnancy in multiple sclerosis. Repertoires were generated with immunoSEQ multiplex PCR, while TCRdb's copy carries only in-frame clones and drops some. The table lists 44,000 or so clones, more than 75% of them singletons. Germline V gene sequence: CDR1 SGDLS, CDR2 YYNGEE. Trimming stripped 4 bases from V and 0 bases from J, with 12 bases between. CDR3 length: 15 amino acids. Specimen: CD8+ T cells from peripheral blood mononuclear cells, collected after pregnancy. The genes are TRBV9 and TRBJ2-3, with TRBD1 as a possible D gene (7 bases). This sequence was found in a female donor in good health, enrolled as a control in a pregnancy study. CDR3 nucleotide sequence: TGTGCCAGCAGCCCAGGGGGGACTAGCACAGATACGCAGTATTTT. This sequence encodes CASSPGGTSTDTQYF.